This TCR beta chain was retrieved from a study of cytomegalovirus exposure and HLA in healthy donors. The PCR used 60 Vbeta and 13 Jbeta primers. Method: immunoSEQ multiplex PCR; TCRdb's copy keeps in-frame clones and lacks some. The data hold approximately 150,000 clones, with 75% to 90% observed a single time. This clone appeared a few times. V gave up 4 bases and J gave up 1 base, with 5 bases separating them. CDR1 is SQVTM and CDR2 is ANQGSEA in the germline V gene. The CDR3 runs to 12 residues. The clonotype was recovered from a male donor in good health and CMV-seronegative. Sequencing was performed on PBMCs. The rearrangement uses TRBV29-1 and TRBJ1-5; D is uncertain. Here the CDR3 reads CSVGGSNQPQHF. CDR3 nucleotides: TGCAGCGTTGGAGGGAGCAATCAGCCCCAGCATTTT.